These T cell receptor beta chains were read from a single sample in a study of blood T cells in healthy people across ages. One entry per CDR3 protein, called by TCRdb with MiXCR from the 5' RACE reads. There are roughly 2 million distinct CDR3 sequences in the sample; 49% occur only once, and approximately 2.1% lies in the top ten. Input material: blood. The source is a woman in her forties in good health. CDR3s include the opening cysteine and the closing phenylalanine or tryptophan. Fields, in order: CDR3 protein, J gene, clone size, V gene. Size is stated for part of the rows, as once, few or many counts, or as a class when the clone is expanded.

CSARPSGTGTSTDTQYF,TRBJ2-3,few,TRBV20-1
CASSREDRYLQYF,TRBJ2-7,few,TRBV4-1
CASTGQVLHNEQFF,TRBJ2-1,few,TRBV5-1
CASSLGGVGSPLHF,TRBJ1-6,-,TRBV12-3/TRBV12-4
CASSIGQGAIDIQYF,TRBJ2-4,-,TRBV7-2
CASEVDYGYTF,TRBJ1-2,few,TRBV12-5
CASSYTGSGGTEAFF,TRBJ1-1,-,TRBV6-2/TRBV6-3
CASSSYGTGYQETQYF,TRBJ2-5,many,TRBV12-3/TRBV12-4
CASSTPGQGMYSSYNEQFF,TRBJ2-1,-,TRBV4-1
CSGRGGFQEKLFF,TRBJ1-4,-,TRBV20-1
CASSNSLFYEQYF,TRBJ2-7,-,TRBV27
CATSRSGGAYGYTF,TRBJ1-2,-,TRBV15
CASSQRKRGGTDTQYF,TRBJ2-3,-,TRBV3-1
CASSIRAATTYEQYF,TRBJ2-7,-,TRBV19
CASSLARWQGEQETQYF,TRBJ2-5,few,TRBV7-2
CASSLGRGGRETQYF,-,-,TRBV7-7
CASSLVRGPTNEKLFF,TRBJ1-4,-,TRBV7-8
CASTGTWGNYGYTF,TRBJ1-2,-,TRBV10-2
CASRPHPSDTQYF,TRBJ2-3,-,TRBV28
CASSPMVSSGGNTQYF,TRBJ2-3,few,TRBV6-2/TRBV6-3
CASMHPSYNEQFF,TRBJ2-1,-,TRBV5-1
CASRGAGGMETQYF,TRBJ2-5,few,TRBV6-5
CSARGVWDSSYNSPLHF,TRBJ1-6,few,TRBV20-1
CASSSQAITGQGSDTQYF,TRBJ2-3,-,TRBV7-8
CASSSMRGEEPNYGYTF,TRBJ1-2,-,TRBV5-1
CASSPSPRTDTQYF,TRBJ2-3,few,TRBV5-1
CASSDQRGETQYF,-,-,TRBV6-4
CASSQGFEGVETQYF,TRBJ2-5,few,TRBV14
CASSLRNSPDQPQHF,TRBJ1-5,-,TRBV12-3/TRBV12-4